This TCR beta chain was documented in a study of blood T cell repertoires in COVID-19. Whole-study context: The United States, Italy and Spain provided the acute and convalescent COVID-19 samples. Sources were T cells, B-cell-depleted T cells, or PBMCs; the material itself was cDNA or gDNA.

Germline V gene sequence: CDR1 ENHRY, CDR2 SYGVKD. CDR3 length equals 17 residues. V trimming: 0 bases; J trimming: 5 bases; junction bases outside the gene matches: 9. This clone has a single count. Original processing methods: Scientists estimated how many nucleated cells there were by amplifying reference gene primers. Method: immunoSEQ multiplex PCR; TCRdb's copy keeps in-frame clones and lacks some. Clone size and V and J calls were adopted from that table, with D and trimming inferred from the DNA. The top ten hold approximately 4.2% of the sample, which has roughly 65,000 clones, roughly 84% seen once.

This TCR came from a man aged 45-60 years with acute or convalescent COVID-19. Sample: peripheral blood. The V gene is TRBV10-3, the J gene TRBJ2-7, with 11 bases aligning to TRBD2. The CDR3 DNA follows: TGTGCCATCAGTGAGTCGAAAATGGGACTAGCGGCGGACGAGCAGTACTTC. It specifies CAISESKMGLAADEQYF.